These 4 T cell receptor beta chains were all obtained from the same sample, sequenced in a study of cytomegalovirus exposure and HLA in healthy donors. PCR employed 60 Vbeta and 13 Jbeta primers. Some clones are missing from TCRdb's copy, which holds only in-frame ones; the method was immunoSEQ multiplex PCR. The sample has around 150,000 clones; around 70% are singletons. Specimen: PBMCs. The receptor set was obtained from a man between 40 and 49 years old in good health and CMV-seronegative.

The chain carries TRBV18 and TRBJ1-3; TRBD1 might be the D (5 bases). With 4 bases removed from V and 2 bases from J, the gap between germline ends came to 12 bases. The CDR3 loop spans 15 amino acids. Per germline, CDR1 KGHSH and CDR2 LQKENI. The CDR3 sequence is CASSLQGGAGNTIYF. Here the CDR3 DNA reads TGTGCCAGCTCACTTCAGGGAGGAGCTGGAAACACCATATATTTT.

The chain employs TRBV19 and TRBJ2-7, with D maybe TRBD1 (5 bases). The CDR3 covers 14 residues. With 1 base removed from V and 2 bases from J, the gap between germline ends came to 9 bases. Germline V gene data show CDR1 as LNHDA and CDR2 as SQIVND (reference sequence). The CDR3 spells CASSIASGPYEQYF. CDR3 nucleotide sequence: TGTGCCAGTAGTATAGCCTCAGGGCCCTACGAGCAGTACTTC.

The chain uses TRBV9 and TRBJ1-3; 7 positions agree with TRBD1. The trim removed 4 bases at V and 3 bases at J, leaving 10 bases unmatched. The CDR3 is 16 amino acids. Germline V gives CDR1 SGDLS, CDR2 YYNGEE. CDR3 coding DNA: TGTGCCAGCAGCAAACAGGGGCAGCTTTATGGAAACACCATATATTTT. As protein: CASSKQGQLYGNTIYF. Using reference TRBV9 and TRBJ1-3 for the parts outside the CDR3, the full variable domain is DSGVTQTPKHLITATGQRVTLRCSPRSGDLSVYWYQQSLDQGLQFLIQYYNGEERAKGNILERFSAQQFPDLHSELNLSSLELGDSALYFCASSKQGQLYGNTIYFGEGSWLTVV.

The chain couples TRBV9 to TRBJ2-5, with D perhaps TRBD1 (6 bases). Trimming left V 0 bases short and J 5 bases short, with 11 bases between. Germline V CDR1 and CDR2: SGDLS, YYNGEE. CDR3 size: 14 residues. The CDR3 sequence: CASSVGGLGETQYF. CDR3 in DNA: TGTGCCAGCAGCGTAGGGGGGCTCGGGGAGACCCAGTACTTC.